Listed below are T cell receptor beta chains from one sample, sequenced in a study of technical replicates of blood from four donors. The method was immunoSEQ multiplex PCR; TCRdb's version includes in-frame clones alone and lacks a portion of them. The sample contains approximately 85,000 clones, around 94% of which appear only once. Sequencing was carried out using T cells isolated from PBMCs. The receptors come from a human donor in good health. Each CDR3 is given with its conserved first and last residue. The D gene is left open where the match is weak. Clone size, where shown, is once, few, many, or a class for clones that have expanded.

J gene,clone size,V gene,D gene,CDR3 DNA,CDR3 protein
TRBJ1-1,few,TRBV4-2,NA,TGTGCCAGCAGCCAACAACTTGAAGCTTTCTTT,CASSQQLEAFF
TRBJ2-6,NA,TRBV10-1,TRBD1,TGCGCCAGCTCAACAGGGGACTCTGGGGCCAACGTCCTGACTTTC,CASSTGDSGANVLTF
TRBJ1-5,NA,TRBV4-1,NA,TGCGCCAGCAGCCCGGCAGGGTATGGCAATCAGCCCCAGCATTTT,CASSPAGYGNQPQHF
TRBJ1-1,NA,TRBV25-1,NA,TGTCCAAAAGGGGGAGTCGACACTGAAGCTTTCTTT,CPKGGVDTEAFF
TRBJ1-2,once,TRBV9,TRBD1,TGTGCCAGCAGCCCCAGGTGGACAGGTGCTTTCTATGGCTACACCTTC,CASSPRWTGAFYGYTF
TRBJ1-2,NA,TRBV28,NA,TGTGCCAGCAGAGAACAGGGATATCCTCATGGCTACACCTTC,CASREQGYPHGYTF
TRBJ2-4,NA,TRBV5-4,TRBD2,TGTGCCAGCAGCTCCGGGACTAGCGGGGACAAAAACATTCAGTACTTC,CASSSGTSGDKNIQYF
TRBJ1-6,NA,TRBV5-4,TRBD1,TGTGCCAGCAGCGCCAACCAGGGGGCCCATAATTCACCCCTCCACTTT,CASSANQGAHNSPLHF
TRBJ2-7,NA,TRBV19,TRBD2,TGTGCCAGTAGTATCGGCGGGGGGGGCAACGAGCAGTACTTC,CASSIGGGGNEQYF
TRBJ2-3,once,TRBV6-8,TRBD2,TGTGCCAGCAGTTACCCGACTACTAGCGGGGGCAGCCTTGGCACAGATACGCAGTATTTT,CASSYPTTSGGSLGTDTQYF
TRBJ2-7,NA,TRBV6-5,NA,TGTGCCAGCAGTTACTCAGGTACGGGTGTCTCCTACGAGCAGTACTTC,CASSYSGTGVSYEQYF
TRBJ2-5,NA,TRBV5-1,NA,TGCGCCAGCAGCTACACAGAGACCCAGTACTTC,CASSYTETQYF
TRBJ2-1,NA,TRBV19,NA,TGTGCCAGTAGTATAATGGGTATGGGGCTAGTTACCTACAATGAGCAGTTCTTC,CASSIMGMGLVTYNEQFF
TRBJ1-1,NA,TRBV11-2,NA,TGTGCCAGCAGCTTAGATCGGGTCTTGGAGACGAACACTGAAGCTTTCTTT,CASSLDRVLETNTEAFF
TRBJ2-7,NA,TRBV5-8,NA,TGTGCCAGCGGAACCCGGGAAAGATTCTACGAGCAGTACTTC,CASGTRERFYEQYF
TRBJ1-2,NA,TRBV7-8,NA,TGTGCCAGCAGCTTAGCGAGGGCACCGTATGGCTACACCTTC,CASSLARAPYGYTF
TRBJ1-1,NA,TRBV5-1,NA,TGCGCCAGCAGCCGTGCCTGGGGGGACACTGAAGCTTTCTTT,CASSRAWGDTEAFF
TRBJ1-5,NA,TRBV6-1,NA,TGTGCCAGCCACCGAGGGAATCAGCCCCAGCATTTT,CASHRGNQPQHF
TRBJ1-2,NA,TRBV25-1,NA,TGTGCCAGCAGTGAAACCCGGGGAAGCTATGGCTACACCTTC,CASSETRGSYGYTF
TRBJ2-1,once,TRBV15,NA,TGTGCCACCAGCAGAGAAGGGAGTCCCTCCTACAATGAGCAGTTCTTC,CATSREGSPSYNEQFF
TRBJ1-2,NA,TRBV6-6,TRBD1,TGTGCCAGCAGTTACCCCACCGACAGGGTTGATGGCTACACCTTC,CASSYPTDRVDGYTF
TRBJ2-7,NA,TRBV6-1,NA,TGTGCCAGCAGTGAGATTGCGGTGCAGTACTTC,CASSEIAVQYF